One and the same sample provided the 16 T cell receptor beta chains below, sequenced in a study of Tregs in tolerant kidney transplant recipients. Measured with immunoSEQ multiplex PCR; TCRdb has only the in-frame clones, and not every one. The table lists 45,000 or so clones, approximately 89% of them singletons. Related graft donors supplied nonmyeloablative bone marrow transplants, and mixed chimerism was transient. The sequencing here drew on CD8+ T cells from blood (PBMCs), taken 12 months after the transplant. The origin of the receptors is a human patient who received a combined kidney and bone marrow transplant. The T cells may partly be graft donor cells.

This chain connects TRBV7-6 to TRBJ2-1; 12 nucleotides line up with TRBD2. Trimming cost V 5 bases and J 5 bases; bases outside gene matches: 4. Germline V gives CDR1 SGHVS, CDR2 FNYEAQ. The CDR3 loop spans 15 amino acids. The chain's CDR3 is CASSRLAGANNEQFF. The DNA of the CDR3 is TGTGCCAGCAGCCGACTAGCGGGAGCCAACAATGAGCAGTTCTTC.

The rearrangement uses TRBV27 and TRBJ2-7; 9 bases align to TRBD1. Germline assignment: CDR1 MNHEY and CDR2 SMNVEV (reference sequence). The CDR3 has 16 amino acids. Unmatched junction bases numbered 9, after V lost 4 bases and J lost 2 bases. This chain's CDR3 is CASSYVLGQGPYEQYF. The CDR3 region has the DNA TGTGCCAGCAGTTACGTCCTGGGACAGGGCCCCTACGAGCAGTACTTC.

The rearrangement links TRBV19 to TRBJ1-2; 9 bases are shared with TRBD1. The germline CDR1 and CDR2 sequences are LNHDA and SQIVND (reference sequence). Losses at the gene ends were 6 bases for V and 8 bases for J; bases not matched to a gene: 10. CDR3 length: 14 residues. Here the CDR3 reads CASRGDREGNGYTF. The CDR3 nucleotides are TGTGCCAGTAGGGGGGACAGGGAAGGGAACGGCTACACCTTC. The full variable domain, completed using reference TRBV19 and TRBJ1-2, is DGGITQSPKYLFRKEGQNVTLSCEQNLNHDAMYWYRQDPGQGLRLIYYSQIVNDFQKGDIAEGYSVSREKKESFPLTVTSAQKNPTAFYLCASRGDREGNGYTFGSGTRLTVV.

The chain uses TRBV7-9 and TRBJ2-6; maybe TRBD2 (5 bases). Trimming left V 4 bases short and J 0 bases short, with 13 bases between. CDR3 length: 17 amino acids. Germline CDR1 SEHNR, CDR2 FQNEAQ (reference sequence). Here the CDR3 DNA reads TGTGCCAGCAGCTCCCTCCGGGGTCCCTCTGGGGCCAACGTCCTGACTTTC. Translating it yields CASSSLRGPSGANVLTF. Combining the CDR3 with reference TRBV7-9 and TRBJ2-6 gives the whole variable domain DTGVSQNPRHKITKRGQNVTFRCDPISEHNRLYWYRQTLGQGPEFLTYFQNEAQLEKSRLLSDRFSAERPKGSFSTLEIQRTEQGDSAMYLCASSSLRGPSGANVLTFGAGSRLTVL.

This rearrangement joins TRBV9 to TRBJ1-1; a weak D match, TRBD1 (6 bases). The V gene lost 3 bases and the J gene lost 4 bases, with 10 bases spanning the gap. Looked up from germline, CDR1 is SGDLS and CDR2 is YYNGEE. The CDR3 consists of 13 residues. The CDR3 protein is CASSARGSTEAFF. CDR3 DNA: TGTGCCAGCAGCGCCAGGGGAAGCACTGAAGCTTTCTTT.

In this sample, this clone turned up once. The V and J genes are TRBV7-2 and TRBJ2-3; 8 nucleotides agree with TRBD2. V lost 2 bases and J lost 3; bases outside the gene matches: 4. The CDR3 length is 15 residues. Germline lookup yields CDR1 SGHTA and CDR2 FQGNSA. This CDR3 reads CASSLIPGGTDTQYF. The CDR3 DNA sequence: TGTGCCAGCAGCTTAATACCGGGGGGGACAGATACGCAGTATTTT.

V is TRBV7-2 and J is TRBJ2-7; D may be TRBD1 (6 bases). With 4 bases removed from V and 0 bases from J, the gap between germline ends came to 10 bases. The CDR3 is 14 residues long. Germline V gives CDR1 SGHTA, CDR2 FQGNSA. CDR3 protein: CASSSQDSSYEQYF. The CDR3, as DNA: TGTGCCAGCAGCTCTCAGGACAGCTCCTACGAGCAGTACTTC.

The rearrangement links TRBV7-9 to TRBJ2-7; the D gene is possibly TRBD2 (5 bases). This CDR3 region has 13 residues. V lost 5 bases and J lost 3, with 11 bases in between. From germline, CDR1 is SEHNR and CDR2 FQNEAQ (reference sequence). The CDR3 coding sequence is TGTGCCAGCAGCCAAGCCCGGGACTACGAGCAGTACTTC. Translation: CASSQARDYEQYF.

Comment on this clone: It is unclear where the CDR3 begins or ends on the DNA, so no DNA is shown, and the CDR3 is as TCRdb lists it. Within the sample, other DNA sequences also encode this same CDR3. The V and J genes are TRBV28 and TRBJ1-6. Germline V gene sequence: CDR1 MDHEN, CDR2 SYDVKM. Including both end residues, the CDR3 is 19 amino acids long. CDR3 protein: CASSTSTSGEGTYNSPLHF.

The rearrangement uses TRBV7-9 and TRBJ2-7; the D is unclear. Germline V gene sequence: CDR1 SEHNR, CDR2 FQNEAQ (reference sequence). The CDR3 length is 12 residues. The ends were cut back, 0 bases at V and 6 bases at J, with 6 bases in the middle. The CDR3 loop reads CASSLAGREQYF. CDR3 in DNA: TGTGCCAGCAGCTTAGCTGGGCGCGAGCAGTACTTC.

In this sample, this clone turned up a few times. The chain joins TRBV5-8 to TRBJ2-7; no reliable D call. CDR1 and CDR2 from the germline V gene are SGHTS and YDEGEE. Trimming removed 0 bases from V and 6 bases from J, with 10 bases in between. There are 13 residues in the CDR3. The CDR3 loop is CASSLERGGEQYF. The DNA for the CDR3 is TGTGCCAGCAGCTTGGAGAGAGGCGGCGAGCAGTACTTC.

The J gene is TRBJ2-2, the V gene TRBV4-2; 9 nucleotides align to TRBD2. The CDR3 totals 16 residues. The V and J ends lost 1 base and 6 bases, in that order; junction bases with no gene match: 6. In germline, CDR1 is LGHNA, CDR2 YNFKEQ. For the CDR3, the DNA is TGTGCCAGCAGCCAAGTCTGGCGGGGGGGCCCCGGGGAGCTGTTTTTT. Its translation is CASSQVWRGGPGELFF.

J is TRBJ1-1 and V is TRBV6-5; no clear D. Trimming removed 2 bases from V and 1 base from J, with 5 bases in between. The V gene's germline CDR1 is MNHEY and CDR2 SVGAGI. The CDR3 length is 13 residues. CDR3 coding DNA: TGTGCCAGCAGTTACGGGCAGAACACTGAAGCTTTCTTT. It specifies CASSYGQNTEAFF.

CDR3 in amino acids: CASSLGVQGAYEQYF. The CDR3 region has the DNA TGTGCCAGCAGTTTAGGTGTACAGGGGGCCTACGAGCAGTACTTC. The J gene is TRBJ2-7, the V gene TRBV27; 8 bases line up with TRBD1. The CDR3 has 15 amino acids. CDR1 MNHEY and CDR2 SMNVEV come from the germline V gene (reference sequence). Trimming at V came to 2 bases and at J to 2 bases, leaving 5 bases not matched to a gene.

The rearrangement joins TRBV11-2 to TRBJ2-5; no firm D call. The CDR3 loop spans 15 amino acids. V was shortened by 5 bases and J by 2 bases, with 15 bases between the two germline ends. The germline V gene encodes CDR1 SGHAT and CDR2 FQNNGV. For the CDR3, the DNA is TGTGCCAGCAGCCCACGTTATAGTCGACAAGAGACCCAGTACTTC. Protein product: CASSPRYSRQETQYF. The full variable domain, rest sourced from reference TRBV11-2 and TRBJ2-5, is EAGVAQSPRYKIIEKRQSVAFWCNPISGHATLYWYQQILGQGPKLLIQFQNNGVVDDSQLPKDRFSAERLKGVDSTLKIQPAKLEDSAVYLCASSPRYSRQETQYFGPGTRLLVL.

V gene TRBV27 combines with J gene TRBJ1-2, with D unresolved. Germline lookup yields CDR1 MNHEY and CDR2 SMNVEV (reference sequence). V lost 0 bases and J lost 4, with 9 bases in between. The length of the CDR3 is 14 residues. The CDR3 sequence: CASSLSAESYGYTF. CDR3 in DNA: TGTGCCAGCAGTTTATCGGCCGAAAGCTATGGCTACACCTTC.